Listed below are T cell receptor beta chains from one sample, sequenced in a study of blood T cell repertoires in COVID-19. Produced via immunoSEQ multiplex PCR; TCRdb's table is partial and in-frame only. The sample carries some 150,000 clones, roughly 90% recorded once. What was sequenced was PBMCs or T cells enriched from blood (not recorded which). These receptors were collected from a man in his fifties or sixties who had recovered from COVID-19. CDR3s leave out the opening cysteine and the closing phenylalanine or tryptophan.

CDR3: ASSTSGGTARAF
V: TRBV27
J: TRBJ1-1

CDR3: ASSPFRGYQETQY
V: TRBV28
J: TRBJ2-5

CDR3: AWSVVAGGDEQF
V: TRBV30
J: TRBJ2-1

CDR3: ASRLEAREDSPLH
V: TRBV12-2
J: TRBJ1-6

CDR3: ASSYVGGAADTQY
V: TRBV7-3
J: TRBJ2-3

CDR3: ASSPRGGGIANYGYT
V: TRBV4-2
J: TRBJ1-2

CDR3: ASSLYLGPYNEQF
V: TRBV5-1
J: TRBJ2-1

CDR3: ASVGLAGRQGYNEQF
V: TRBV19
J: TRBJ2-1

CDR3: ASSISSTGPNTEAF
V: TRBV19
J: TRBJ1-1

CDR3: SASGPQPQH
V: TRBV20-1
J: TRBJ1-5

CDR3: ASSQGTGTNEKLF
V: TRBV4-3
J: TRBJ1-4

CDR3: ASSLGGSGGYNEQF
V: TRBV5-5
J: TRBJ2-1

CDR3: ASSDHRSTDTQY
V: TRBV6-1
J: TRBJ2-3

CDR3: ASSGELRVGETQY
V: TRBV19
J: TRBJ2-5

CDR3: ASSYYRDPGYT
V: TRBV7-2
J: TRBJ1-2

CDR3: ASSQDQYPSLAKNIQY
V: TRBV14
J: TRBJ2-4

CDR3: ASGFLGGEQF
V: TRBV12-3/TRBV12-4
J: TRBJ2-1

CDR3: ASSQYGGEQF
V: TRBV2
J: TRBJ2-1

CDR3: ASSRGGLGNTIY
V: TRBV5-6
J: TRBJ1-3

CDR3: SVVRGNNEQF
V: TRBV29-1
J: TRBJ2-1

CDR3: ASSYVTGDSNQPQH
V: TRBV6-5
J: TRBJ1-5

CDR3: ASSLARDGYGYT
V: TRBV7-2
J: TRBJ1-2

CDR3: ASSTRLAPHEQF
V: TRBV5-4
J: TRBJ2-1

CDR3: ASSPPAGVEETQY
V: TRBV7-8
J: TRBJ2-5

CDR3: ASSPIGQYNSPLH
V: TRBV7-2
J: TRBJ1-6

CDR3: ATRRGAKNIQY
V: TRBV2
J: TRBJ2-4

CDR3: SVAGGQGVMGAPMNTEAF
V: TRBV29-1
J: TRBJ1-1

CDR3: ASSEAQARYGYT
V: TRBV6-1
J: TRBJ1-2

CDR3: ASIGGSRLETQY
V: TRBV7-9
J: TRBJ2-5

CDR3: ASNRRQGSPEAF
V: TRBV28
J: TRBJ1-1

CDR3: ASSAGGGASSYEQY
V: TRBV9
J: TRBJ2-7

CDR3: ASSLVQGSGTEAF
V: TRBV5-1
J: TRBJ1-1

CDR3: ASSQSRDREGAGELF
V: TRBV4-3
J: TRBJ2-2

CDR3: AWSNRDISEKLF
V: TRBV30
J: TRBJ1-4